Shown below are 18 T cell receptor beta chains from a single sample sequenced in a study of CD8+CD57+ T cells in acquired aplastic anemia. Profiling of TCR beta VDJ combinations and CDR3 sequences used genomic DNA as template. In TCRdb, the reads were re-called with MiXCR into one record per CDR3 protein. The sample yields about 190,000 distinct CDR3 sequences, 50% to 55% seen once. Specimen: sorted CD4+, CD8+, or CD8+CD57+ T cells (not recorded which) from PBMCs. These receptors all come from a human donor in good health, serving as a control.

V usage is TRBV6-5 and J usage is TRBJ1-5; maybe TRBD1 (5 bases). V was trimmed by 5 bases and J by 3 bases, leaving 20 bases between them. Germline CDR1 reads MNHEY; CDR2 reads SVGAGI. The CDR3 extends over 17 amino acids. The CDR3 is CASSLGAGSIFNQPQHF. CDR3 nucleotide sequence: TGTGCCAGCAGTCTTGGGGCAGGCTCCATCTTCAATCAGCCCCAGCATTTT.

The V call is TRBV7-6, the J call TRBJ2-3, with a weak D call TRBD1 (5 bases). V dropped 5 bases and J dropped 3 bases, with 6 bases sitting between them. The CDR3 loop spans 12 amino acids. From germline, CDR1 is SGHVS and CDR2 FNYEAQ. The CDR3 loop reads CASSQGTDTQYF. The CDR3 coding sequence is TGTGCCAGCAGCCAGGGAACAGATACGCAGTATTTT.

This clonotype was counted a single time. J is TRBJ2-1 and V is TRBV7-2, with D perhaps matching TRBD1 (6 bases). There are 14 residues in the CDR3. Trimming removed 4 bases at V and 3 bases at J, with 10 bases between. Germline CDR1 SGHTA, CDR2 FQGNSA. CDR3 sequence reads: CASSSNRDYNEQFF. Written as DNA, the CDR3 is TGTGCCAGCAGCTCGAACAGGGACTACAATGAGCAGTTCTTC.

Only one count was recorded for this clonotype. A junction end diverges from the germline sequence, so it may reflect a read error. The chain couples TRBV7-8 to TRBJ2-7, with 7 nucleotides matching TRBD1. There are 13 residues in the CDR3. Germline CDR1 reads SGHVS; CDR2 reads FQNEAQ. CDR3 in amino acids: CASSLRDSYEQHF. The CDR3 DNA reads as TGTGCCAGCAGCTTACGGGACAGCTACGAGCAGCACTTC.

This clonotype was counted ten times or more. CDR3 loop: CASSLTTGRADEAFF. CDR3 coding DNA: TGTGCCAGCAGCTTAACTACAGGGAGAGCAGATGAAGCTTTCTTT. This sequence joins TRBV7-9 and TRBJ1-1, with a tentative D call TRBD1 (6 bases). V lost 2 bases and J 7 bases, leaving 17 bases between the germline ends. This CDR3 has 15 amino acids. Germline CDR1 is SEHNR and CDR2 is FQNEAQ (reference sequence). The complete variable domain, with remaining parts taken from reference TRBV7-9 and TRBJ1-1, reads DTGVSQNPRHKITKRGQNVTFRCDPISEHNRLYWYRQTLGQGPEFLTYFQNEAQLEKSRLLSDRFSAERPKGSFSTLEIQRTEQGDSAMYLCASSLTTGRADEAFFGQGTRLTVV.

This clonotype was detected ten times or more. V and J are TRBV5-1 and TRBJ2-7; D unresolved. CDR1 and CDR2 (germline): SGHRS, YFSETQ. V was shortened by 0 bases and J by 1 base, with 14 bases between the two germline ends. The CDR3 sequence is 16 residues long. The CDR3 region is CASSLAGPSQSYEQYF. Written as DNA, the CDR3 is TGCGCCAGCAGCTTGGCCGGCCCCAGCCAGTCCTACGAGCAGTACTTC.

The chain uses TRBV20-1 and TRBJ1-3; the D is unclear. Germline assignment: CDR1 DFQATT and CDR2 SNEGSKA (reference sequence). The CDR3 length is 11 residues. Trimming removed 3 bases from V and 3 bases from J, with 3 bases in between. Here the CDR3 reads CSARGGNTIYF. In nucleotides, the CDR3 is TGCAGTGCTAGGGGTGGAAACACCATATATTTT.

CDR3 coding DNA: TGTGCCAGCAGTGATCTCAGTTGGGAGGCCCAGTACTTC. It is translated as CASSDLSWEAQYF. The chain joins TRBV2 to TRBJ2-5, with D maybe TRBD2 (6 bases). Per germline, CDR1 SNHLY and CDR2 FYNNEI. The ends were cut back, 3 bases at V and 9 bases at J, with 14 bases in the middle. This CDR3 region has 13 residues.

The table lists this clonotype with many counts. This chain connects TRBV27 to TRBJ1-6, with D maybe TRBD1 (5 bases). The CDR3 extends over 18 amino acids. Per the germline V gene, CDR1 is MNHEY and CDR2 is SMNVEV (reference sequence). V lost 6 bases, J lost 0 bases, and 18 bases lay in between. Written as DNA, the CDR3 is TGTGCCAGCAGCCTCCGGACACCACAGAGCTCCTATAATTCACCCCTCCACTTT. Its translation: CASSLRTPQSSYNSPLHF.

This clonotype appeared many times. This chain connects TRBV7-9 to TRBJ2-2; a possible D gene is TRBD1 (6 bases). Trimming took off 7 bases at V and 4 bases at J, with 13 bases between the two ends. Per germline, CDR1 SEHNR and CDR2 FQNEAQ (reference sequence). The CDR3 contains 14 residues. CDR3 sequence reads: CASTSTGFTGELFF. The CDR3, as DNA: TGTGCCAGCACCTCCACAGGGTTCACCGGGGAGCTGTTTTTT. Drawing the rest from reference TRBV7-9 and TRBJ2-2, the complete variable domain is DTGVSQNPRHKITKRGQNVTFRCDPISEHNRLYWYRQTLGQGPEFLTYFQNEAQLEKSRLLSDRFSAERPKGSFSTLEIQRTEQGDSAMYLCASTSTGFTGELFFGEGSRLTVL.

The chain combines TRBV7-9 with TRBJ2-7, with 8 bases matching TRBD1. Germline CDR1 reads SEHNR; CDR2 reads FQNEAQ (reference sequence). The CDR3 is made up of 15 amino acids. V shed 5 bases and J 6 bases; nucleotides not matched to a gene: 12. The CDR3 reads CASSARIGQGSEQYF. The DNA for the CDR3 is TGTGCCAGCAGCGCCCGAATCGGACAGGGAAGCGAGCAGTACTTC.

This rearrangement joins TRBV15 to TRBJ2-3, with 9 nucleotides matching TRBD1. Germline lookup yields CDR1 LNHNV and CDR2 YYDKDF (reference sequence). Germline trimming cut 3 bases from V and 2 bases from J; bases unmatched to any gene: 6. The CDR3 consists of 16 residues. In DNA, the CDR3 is TGTGCCACCAGCAGGGGACAGGGAGGGGTCACAGATACGCAGTATTTT. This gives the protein CATSRGQGGVTDTQYF.

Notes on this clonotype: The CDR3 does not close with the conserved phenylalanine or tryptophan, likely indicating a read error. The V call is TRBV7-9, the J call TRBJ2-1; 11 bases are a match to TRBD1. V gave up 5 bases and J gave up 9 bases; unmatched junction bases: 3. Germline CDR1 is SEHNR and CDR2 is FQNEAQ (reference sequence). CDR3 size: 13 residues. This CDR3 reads CASSLDRGLEQFL. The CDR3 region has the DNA TGTGCCAGCAGCCTGGACAGGGGGCTTGAGCAGTTCCTC.

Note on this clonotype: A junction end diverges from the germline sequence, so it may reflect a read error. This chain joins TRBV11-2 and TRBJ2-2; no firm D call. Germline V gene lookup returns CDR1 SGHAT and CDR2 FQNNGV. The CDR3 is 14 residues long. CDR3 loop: CTSSKGRNTGELFF. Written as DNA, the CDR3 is TGTACCAGCAGCAAGGGCAGAAACACCGGGGAGCTGTTTTTT.

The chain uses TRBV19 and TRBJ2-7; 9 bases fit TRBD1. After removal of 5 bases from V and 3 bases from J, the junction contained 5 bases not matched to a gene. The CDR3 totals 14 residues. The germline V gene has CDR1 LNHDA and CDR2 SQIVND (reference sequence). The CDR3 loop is CASSQRQGDYEQYF. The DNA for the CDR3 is TGTGCCAGTAGTCAACGACAGGGGGACTACGAGCAGTACTTC.

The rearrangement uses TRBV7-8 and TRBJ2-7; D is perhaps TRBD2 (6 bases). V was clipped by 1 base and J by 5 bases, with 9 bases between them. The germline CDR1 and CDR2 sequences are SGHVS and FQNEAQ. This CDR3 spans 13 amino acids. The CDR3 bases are TGTGCCAGCAGCTTAGTTGCGGGGCACGAGCAGTACTTC. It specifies CASSLVAGHEQYF.

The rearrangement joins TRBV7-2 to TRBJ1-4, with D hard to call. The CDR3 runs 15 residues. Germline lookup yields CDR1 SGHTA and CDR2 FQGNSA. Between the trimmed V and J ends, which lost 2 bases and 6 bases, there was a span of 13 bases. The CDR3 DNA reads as TGTGCCAGCAGCTTAAGTGGGGTCTCAGATGAAAAACTGTTTTTT. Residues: CASSLSGVSDEKLFF.

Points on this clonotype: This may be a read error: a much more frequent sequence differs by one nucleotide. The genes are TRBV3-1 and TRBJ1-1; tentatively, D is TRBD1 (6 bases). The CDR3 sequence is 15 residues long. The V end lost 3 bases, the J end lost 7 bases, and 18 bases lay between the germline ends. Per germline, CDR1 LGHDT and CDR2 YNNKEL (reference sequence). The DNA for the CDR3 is TGTGCCAGCAGCCATCCCGTCACAGGGAGGATTGAAGCTTTCTTT. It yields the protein CASSHPVTGRIEAFF.